A single T cell receptor beta chain is shown here with its context. The sample originates from a study of T cell responses to AZD1222 COVID-19 vaccine. Germline V gives CDR1 SGHAT, CDR2 FQNNGV. The V end was cut by 4 bases, the J end by 9 bases, with 10 bases between. The CDR3 loop spans 11 amino acids. The table came from immunoSEQ multiplex PCR; TCRdb's copy has only in-frame clones and leaves some out. The profile shows 150,000 to 180,000 clones, about 87% of them singletons. This chain uses TRBV11-2 with TRBJ2-7, with TRBD2 as a possible D gene (6 bases). The material was peripheral blood, obtained on day 0 of AZD1222 vaccination. This receptor was identified in an adult in good health. In DNA, the CDR3 is TGTGCCAGCAGCTCGGGGGACCTGCAGTACTTC. It translates to CASSSGDLQYF.